A single sample gave rise to the 26 T cell receptor beta chains below, sequenced in a study of T-cell reconstitution after alpha-beta-depleted transplantation in children. Construction of the TCRbeta library involved unique molecular identifiers. MiXCR, applied by TCRdb to the PCR reads, yields one record per CDR3 protein. The sample has around 140,000 distinct CDR3 sequences, 8% to 10% seen once; the top ten hold about a sixth. The sequenced sample was PBMCs, mostly from graft donor cells, obtained 180 days after TCRalphabeta/CD19-depleted stem cell transplant. The receptors were gathered from a female patient aged 2 to 10 who had a stem cell transplant for congenital amegakaryocytic thrombocytopenia, so the T cells may come from the graft donor.

This clonotype was counted ten times or more. The rearrangement uses TRBV28 and TRBJ2-7, with 10 bases matching TRBD1. The germline V gene encodes CDR1 MDHEN and CDR2 SYDVKM. V trimming: 6 bases; J trimming: 4 bases; junction bases outside the gene matches: 18. The CDR3 extends over 18 amino acids. CDR3 coding DNA: TGTGCCAGCAGCACCCCGGATCCTTGGGACAGGGGAGGGTACGAGCAGTACTTC. Protein sequence: CASSTPDPWDRGGYEQYF.

This clonotype was found many times. This rearrangement joins TRBV29-1 to TRBJ2-3; weak D call: TRBD2 (5 bases). The CDR3 length is 14 residues. Trimming left V 4 bases short and J 1 base short, with 12 bases between. The germline V gene has CDR1 SQVTM and CDR2 ANQGSEA. The CDR3 reads CSVARGSGTDTQYF. The CDR3 DNA reads as TGCAGCGTTGCACGGGGAAGCGGCACAGATACGCAGTATTTT.

This clonotype was counted at least ten times. As DNA, the CDR3 is TGCAGCGTTGCCGGGACTCAGAAAGAGACCCAGTACTTC. It codes for CSVAGTQKETQYF. The chain recombines TRBV29-1 with TRBJ2-5, with D possibly matching TRBD2 (6 bases). This CDR3 is 13 amino acids long. With 4 bases removed from V and 3 bases from J, the gap between germline ends came to 12 bases. The V gene's germline CDR1 is SQVTM and CDR2 ANQGSEA.

This clonotype has at least ten counts. This chain uses TRBV13 with TRBJ2-3; 7 bases are a match to TRBD1. This CDR3 contains 15 residues. The germline gives CDR1 PRHDT, CDR2 FYEKMQ (reference sequence). V trimming: 2 bases; J trimming: 5 bases; junction bases outside the gene matches: 7. CDR3 DNA sequence: TGTGCCAGCAGCTTAACAGGGGCGCGTATAGATACGCAGTATTTT. Translated, it gives CASSLTGARIDTQYF.

This clonotype showed up many times. The V call is TRBV12-3 or TRBV12-4, the J call TRBJ2-5; 7 positions match TRBD1. There are 13 residues in the CDR3. Trimming cost V 5 bases and J 5 bases; bases outside gene matches: 5. CDR3 coding DNA: TGTGCCAGCAGTATGACAGGGTCGGAGACCCAGTACTTC. It codes for CASSMTGSETQYF.

The sample holds many counts of this clonotype. V gene TRBV3-1 combines with J gene TRBJ2-3, with D unclear. CDR3 length: 12 amino acids. V gave up 4 bases and J gave up 9 bases, with 11 bases separating them. Per the germline V gene, CDR1 is LGHDT and CDR2 is YNNKEL (reference sequence). The CDR3 loop reads CASSPTPKTQYF. Here the CDR3 DNA reads TGTGCCAGCAGCCCAACACCTAAGACGCAGTATTTT.

This clonotype occurred many times. The J gene is TRBJ2-1, the V gene TRBV9, with 12 bases lining up with TRBD2. This CDR3 region has 14 residues. Trimming cost V 4 bases and J 11 bases; bases outside gene matches: 7. CDR1 and CDR2 (germline): SGDLS, YYNGEE. CDR3 sequence: CASSPTTSGSQQFF. CDR3 DNA: TGTGCCAGCAGCCCAACGACTAGCGGGAGTCAGCAGTTCTTC. The whole variable domain, filled in from reference TRBV9 and TRBJ2-1, reads DSGVTQTPKHLITATGQRVTLRCSPRSGDLSVYWYQQSLDQGLQFLIQYYNGEERAKGNILERFSAQQFPDLHSELNLSSLELGDSALYFCASSPTTSGSQQFFGPGTRLTVL.

This clonotype has just a few counts. The V gene is TRBV7-6, the J gene TRBJ2-7; possibly TRBD1 for D (6 bases). This CDR3 is 15 amino acids long. Germline lookup yields CDR1 SGHVS and CDR2 FNYEAQ. The V end was cut by 1 base, the J end by 6 bases, with 16 bases between. This CDR3 reads CASSLEGRGGSEQYF. The CDR3 nucleotides are TGTGCCAGCAGCTTAGAGGGCAGGGGTGGGTCCGAGCAGTACTTC.

About this clonotype itself: An end of the junction does not agree with germline; a read error may underlie this. This sequence joins TRBV4-1 and TRBJ1-5; D gene unclear. CDR3 length: 14 residues. Germline values: CDR1 MGHRA, CDR2 YSYEKL. The CDR3 nucleotides read TGCGCCGGCAGCCGTCCGGGCCAGAAGCGGCCCCAGCATTTT. This codes for CAGSRPGQKRPQHF.

This clonotype was observed at least ten times. J is TRBJ2-1 and V is TRBV11-1, with D hard to call. CDR3 length: 11 residues. CDR1 is SGHAT, CDR2 FQDESV, per germline (reference sequence). The germline V and J ends were trimmed by 4 bases and 7 bases, with 5 bases remaining between them. For the CDR3, the DNA is TGTGCCAGCAGCTCCAGTAATGAGCAGTTCTTC. Translated, it gives CASSSSNEQFF.

This clonotype was detected ten times or more. V and J are TRBV24-1 and TRBJ2-2, with D uncertain. This CDR3 contains 14 residues. Germline-derived CDR1 and CDR2 are KGHDR and SFDVKD. V was trimmed by 3 bases and J by 5 bases, leaving 9 bases between them. The DNA for the CDR3 is TGTGCCACCAGTGATCCTGGATGGACCGGGGAGCTGTTTTTT. It yields the protein CATSDPGWTGELFF.

This clonotype was counted many times. DNA for the CDR3: TGCAGTGCCTCCCGGGCCTACGGGAGCTACGAGCAGTACTTC. Encoded protein: CSASRAYGSYEQYF. The chain links TRBV20-1 to TRBJ2-7, with TRBD2 as a possible D gene (6 bases). Germline-derived CDR1 and CDR2 are DFQATT and SNEGSKA (reference sequence). The CDR3 contains 14 residues. Trimming pared 6 bases from V and 3 bases from J, leaving 18 bases between.

The chain links TRBV20-1 to TRBJ2-4; no firm D call. CDR1 is DFQATT, CDR2 SNEGSKA, per germline (reference sequence). The CDR3 contains 11 residues. The DNA for the CDR3 is TGCAGACCGAGTCTTGGGGACATTCAGTACTTC. Translating gives CRPSLGDIQYF.

This clonotype was observed a few times. The chain couples TRBV20-1 to TRBJ1-2; D is perhaps TRBD1 (5 bases). Germline V CDR1 and CDR2: DFQATT, SNEGSKA (reference sequence). This CDR3 contains 13 residues. V was shortened by 1 base and J by 5 bases, with 11 bases between the two germline ends. The CDR3 nucleotides are TGCAGTGCTAGAGGAGGGGTCGGGTATGGCTACACCTTC. It translates to CSARGGVGYGYTF.

Many counts were recorded for this clonotype. The rearrangement links TRBV20-1 to TRBJ2-5; either TRBD1 or TRBD2 may fit D (6 bases each). Germline V gene data show CDR1 as DFQATT and CDR2 as SNEGSKA (reference sequence). Trimming removed 4 bases at V and 3 bases at J, with 18 bases between. This CDR3 has 15 amino acids. CDR3 nucleotide sequence: TGCAGTGCTAAAGGGACAAGGGGGGAGGAAGAGACCCAGTACTTC. It translates to CSAKGTRGEEETQYF.

This chain joins TRBV7-8 and TRBJ2-3, with TRBD2 as a possible D gene (5 bases). This CDR3 has 14 residues. Germline V gene lookup returns CDR1 SGHVS and CDR2 FQNEAQ. Trimming pared 2 bases from V and 7 bases from J, leaving 13 bases between. CDR3: CASSLLGGRYTQYF. The CDR3 DNA sequence: TGTGCCAGCAGCTTACTAGGAGGTAGATATACGCAGTATTTT.

This chain uses TRBV4-2 with TRBJ2-3, with D tentatively TRBD2 (5 bases). Trimming stripped 0 bases from V and 0 bases from J, with 16 bases between. The germline gives CDR1 LGHNA, CDR2 YNFKEQ. The CDR3 covers 18 residues. In DNA form, the CDR3 reads TGTGCCAGCAGCCAAGATGTGAACGGGATGTCTAGCACAGATACGCAGTATTTT. It translates to CASSQDVNGMSSTDTQYF.

This clonotype was observed many times. The V call is TRBV5-6, the J call TRBJ1-3; D unclear. Germline V gene lookup returns CDR1 SGHDT and CDR2 YYEEEE. V shed 2 bases and J shed 4 bases, with 4 bases lying between them. The length of the CDR3 is 12 residues. Written as DNA, the CDR3 is TGTGCCAGCAGCTTAATCGGAAACACCATATATTTT. This codes for CASSLIGNTIYF.

In DNA form, the CDR3 reads TGTGCCAGCAGTAGGGGAACACGGGGTACGCAGTATTTT. The encoded protein is CASSRGTRGTQYF. The chain joins TRBV2 to TRBJ2-3; D is tentatively TRBD1 or TRBD2 (5 bases each). CDR3 length equals 13 residues. V was shortened by 5 bases and J by 8 bases, with 14 bases between the two germline ends. Germline CDR1 reads SNHLY; CDR2 reads FYNNEI.

This clonotype occurred many times. This sequence joins TRBV30 and TRBJ1-4, with unresolved D. The length of the CDR3 is 12 residues. V was clipped by 5 bases and J by 8 bases, with 12 bases between them. Germline CDR1 GTSNPN, CDR2 SVGIG (reference sequence). The CDR3, as DNA: TGTGCCTGGTCCCCGGGTGACGAAAAACTGTTTTTT. This codes for CAWSPGDEKLFF.

This clonotype has a count of ten or more. This chain links TRBV20-1 with TRBJ2-1; 13 nucleotides line up with TRBD2. Germline CDR1 and CDR2: DFQATT and SNEGSKA (reference sequence). With 6 bases clipped from V and 3 bases from J, the junction kept 5 bases outside the gene matches. This CDR3 is 15 amino acids long. The CDR3 protein is CSATGLAGDYNEQFF. The CDR3 bases are TGCAGTGCCACCGGACTAGCGGGGGACTACAATGAGCAGTTCTTC.

The sample holds many counts of this clonotype. The V call is TRBV5-1, the J call TRBJ2-6; D not certain. The germline V gene has CDR1 SGHRS and CDR2 YFSETQ. The CDR3 spans 17 residues. Trimming cost V 2 bases and J 1 base, with 13 bases left between them. CDR3 sequence reads: CASSFDTMISGANVLTF. The CDR3 DNA reads as TGCGCCAGCAGCTTTGACACAATGATATCTGGGGCCAACGTCCTGACTTTC.

A few counts support this clonotype. The rearrangement links TRBV20-1 to TRBJ2-3; TRBD2 might be the D (6 bases). CDR1 DFQATT and CDR2 SNEGSKA come from the germline V gene (reference sequence). V was cut by 1 base and J by 0 bases, with 11 bases left in between. The CDR3 spans 15 residues. CDR3 DNA sequence: TGCAGTGCTAGAGTGTCCGCGGGAAGCACAGATACGCAGTATTTT. Its protein product is CSARVSAGSTDTQYF.

This clonotype showed up just once. This may come from a read error, since a much larger clone is one base off. The chain employs TRBV7-2 and TRBJ1-2; the D gene is possibly TRBD1 (6 bases). The CDR3 has 14 residues. Germline V lookup: CDR1 SGHTA, CDR2 FQGNSA. Deletions cut 1 base from V and 9 bases from J, with 15 bases between. The CDR3 region has the DNA TGTGCCAGCAGCTTAGTTCAGGGGTGGGATTGCTACACCTTC. It is translated as CASSLVQGWDCYTF. The complete variable domain, with remaining parts taken from reference TRBV7-2 and TRBJ1-2, reads GAGVSQSPSNKVTEKGKDVELRCDPISGHTALYWYRQSLGQGLEFLIYFQGNSAPDKSGLPSDRFSAERTGGSVSTLTIQRTQQEDSAVYLCASSLVQGWDCYTFGSGTRLTVV.

This clonotype was observed at least ten times. The genes are TRBV3-1 and TRBJ2-1, with 9 positions matching TRBD2. The germline V gene encodes CDR1 LGHDT and CDR2 YNNKEL (reference sequence). The length of the CDR3 is 13 residues. Losses at the gene ends were 4 bases for V and 10 bases for J; bases not matched to a gene: 5. Here the CDR3 reads CASSLAGEYEQFF. DNA for the CDR3: TGTGCCAGCAGCCTAGCGGGAGAGTACGAGCAGTTCTTC.

There are many counts of this clonotype. The rearrangement links TRBV7-8 to TRBJ2-3; the D is unclear. CDR1 and CDR2 (germline): SGHVS, FQNEAQ. The CDR3 extends over 13 amino acids. The V end was cut by 0 bases, the J end by 10 bases, with 11 bases between. The CDR3 protein is CASSLAIHRSQYF. The CDR3 DNA follows: TGTGCCAGCAGCTTAGCGATCCACAGATCGCAGTATTTT. Full variable domain (missing parts from reference TRBV7-8 and TRBJ2-3): GAGVSQSPRYKVAKRGQDVALRCDPISGHVSLFWYQQALGQGPEFLTYFQNEAQLDKSGLPSDRFFAERPEGSVSTLKIQRTQQEDSAVYLCASSLAIHRSQYFGPGTRLTVL.